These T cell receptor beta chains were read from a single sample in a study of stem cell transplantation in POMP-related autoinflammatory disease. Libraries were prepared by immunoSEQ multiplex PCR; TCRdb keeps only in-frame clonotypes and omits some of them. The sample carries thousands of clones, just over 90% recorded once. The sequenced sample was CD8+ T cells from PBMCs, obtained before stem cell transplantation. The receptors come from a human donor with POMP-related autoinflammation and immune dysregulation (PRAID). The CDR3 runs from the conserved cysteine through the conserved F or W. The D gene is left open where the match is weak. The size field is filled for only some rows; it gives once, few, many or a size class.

cdr3_aa: CASSGGAQDGYTF; cdr3_nt: TGTGCCAGCTCAGGGGGGGCGCAAGATGGCTACACCTTC; d_call: TRBD1; v_call: TRBV11-2; cdr3_length: 13; j_call: TRBJ1-2; clone_size: -
cdr3_aa: CASSFPGLAGLREQFF; cdr3_nt: TGTGCCAGCAGCTTTCCGGGACTAGCGGGGCTTAGGGAGCAGTTCTTC; d_call: TRBD2; v_call: TRBV11-2; cdr3_length: 16; j_call: TRBJ2-1; clone_size: -
cdr3_aa: CASRRGQGGTDTQYF; cdr3_nt: TGTGCCAGCAGGCGGGGACAGGGGGGGACAGATACGCAGTATTTT; d_call: TRBD1; v_call: TRBV6-5; cdr3_length: 15; j_call: TRBJ2-3; clone_size: -
cdr3_aa: CSVRPGTGLNQPQHF; cdr3_nt: TGCAGCGTACGTCCCGGGACAGGGTTAAACCAGCCCCAGCATTTT; d_call: TRBD1; v_call: TRBV29-1; cdr3_length: 15; j_call: TRBJ1-5; clone_size: once
cdr3_aa: CSVESVGHKANYGYTF; cdr3_nt: TGCAGCGTTGAATCGGTGGGACACAAAGCTAACTATGGCTACACCTTC; d_call: -; v_call: TRBV29-1; cdr3_length: 16; j_call: TRBJ1-2; clone_size: -
cdr3_aa: CASSQSSSGTEQYF; cdr3_nt: TGCGCCAGCAGTCAATCGTCTAGCGGGACCGAGCAGTACTTC; d_call: TRBD2; v_call: TRBV23-1; cdr3_length: 14; j_call: TRBJ2-7; clone_size: -
cdr3_aa: CASSAVTGFGYGYTF; cdr3_nt: TGTGCCAGCAGCGCCGTGACAGGGTTTGGGTATGGCTACACCTTC; d_call: TRBD1; v_call: TRBV5-6; cdr3_length: 15; j_call: TRBJ1-2; clone_size: -
cdr3_aa: CASSNQGAYEQYF; cdr3_nt: TGTGCCAGCAGCAATCAGGGGGCCTACGAGCAGTACTTC; d_call: TRBD1; v_call: TRBV7-9; cdr3_length: 13; j_call: TRBJ2-7; clone_size: -
cdr3_aa: CASSVAGRGHEQFF; cdr3_nt: TGTGCCAGCAGCGTAGCCGGCCGGGGACATGAGCAGTTCTTC; d_call: -; v_call: TRBV9; cdr3_length: 14; j_call: TRBJ2-1; clone_size: -
cdr3_aa: CASSQGTSGSRDTQYF; cdr3_nt: TGCGCCAGCAGCCAGGGGACTAGCGGGAGCCGGGATACGCAGTATTTT; d_call: TRBD2; v_call: TRBV4-1; cdr3_length: 16; j_call: TRBJ2-3; clone_size: -
cdr3_aa: CASSMGQGYEQYF; cdr3_nt: TGTGCCAGTAGTATGGGACAGGGCTACGAGCAGTACTTC; d_call: TRBD1; v_call: TRBV19; cdr3_length: 13; j_call: TRBJ2-7; clone_size: -
cdr3_aa: CASSDTPNSEQFF; cdr3_nt: TGTGCCAGCAGTGACACTCCAAATAGTGAGCAGTTCTTC; d_call: -; v_call: TRBV6-4; cdr3_length: 13; j_call: TRBJ2-1; clone_size: -
cdr3_aa: CASSVYGSNEQFF; cdr3_nt: TGTGCCAGCAGCGTATACGGGAGCAATGAGCAGTTCTTC; d_call: -; v_call: TRBV9; cdr3_length: 13; j_call: TRBJ2-1; clone_size: -
cdr3_aa: CASSVGRLTMETQYF; cdr3_nt: TGTGCCAGCAGCGTAGGTCGACTCACAATGGAGACCCAGTACTTC; d_call: -; v_call: TRBV9; cdr3_length: 15; j_call: TRBJ2-5; clone_size: -
cdr3_aa: CASSGQGPDTQYF; cdr3_nt: TGTGCCAGCAGTGGACAGGGGCCAGATACGCAGTATTTT; d_call: TRBD1; v_call: TRBV2; cdr3_length: 13; j_call: TRBJ2-3; clone_size: -
cdr3_aa: CSVEYGDYGYTF; cdr3_nt: TGCAGCGTTGAGTACGGGGACTATGGCTACACCTTC; d_call: -; v_call: TRBV29-1; cdr3_length: 12; j_call: TRBJ1-2; clone_size: -
cdr3_aa: CASSQEMLVGLGYTF; cdr3_nt: TGCGCCAGCAGCCAAGAAATGTTAGTAGGGCTAGGCTACACCTTC; d_call: -; v_call: TRBV4-1; cdr3_length: 15; j_call: TRBJ1-2; clone_size: -
cdr3_aa: CASGSLPQHF; cdr3_nt: TGTGCTAGTGGTTCATTGCCCCAGCATTTT; d_call: -; v_call: TRBV12-5; cdr3_length: 10; j_call: TRBJ1-5; clone_size: -
cdr3_aa: CASSFSGSYEQYF; cdr3_nt: TGTGCCAGCAGTTTCAGTGGGTCCTACGAGCAGTACTTC; d_call: -; v_call: TRBV27; cdr3_length: 13; j_call: TRBJ2-7; clone_size: few
cdr3_aa: CASSQDPPAYEQYF; cdr3_nt: TGCGCCAGCAGCCAAGATCCTCCCGCCTACGAGCAGTACTTC; d_call: -; v_call: TRBV4-1; cdr3_length: 14; j_call: TRBJ2-7; clone_size: once
cdr3_aa: CATSRDGPGGPGELFF; cdr3_nt: TGTGCCACCAGCAGAGATGGGCCAGGGGGTCCCGGGGAGCTGTTTTTT; d_call: TRBD1; v_call: TRBV15; cdr3_length: 16; j_call: TRBJ2-2; clone_size: -
cdr3_aa: CATMDGMGYNEQFF; cdr3_nt: TGTGCCACAATGGACGGGATGGGGTACAATGAGCAGTTCTTC; d_call: -; v_call: TRBV10-3; cdr3_length: 14; j_call: TRBJ2-1; clone_size: -